This TCR beta chain emerged from a study of blood T cells in healthy people across ages. Study results and limitations: Both higher diversity and more naive CD4+ cells marked long-lived donors when set against aged donors. Age showed a roughly linear inverse relationship with TCR beta diversity per million T cells.

Then a second PCR, running about 6 to 11 cycles, was carried out with a sample-barcoded 5' primer and a J-beta primer mix. Each cDNA molecule was tagged by a template-switch adaptor that had 12 random nucleotides. MiXCR, applied by TCRdb to the 5' RACE reads, yields one record per CDR3 protein. The sample holds 650,000 to 800,000 distinct CDR3 sequences; 40% to 50% are singletons and the top ten take approximately 20%. In the case of this clonotype: Its target is unknown.

The CDR3 loop spans 14 amino acids. Germline CDR1 reads LGHDT; CDR2 reads YNNKEL (reference sequence). Between the trimmed V and J ends, which lost 2 bases and 5 bases, there was a span of 10 bases. The TCR sequence derives from a man in his 60s in good health. The V call is TRBV3-1, the J call TRBJ2-1, with D hard to call. Specimen: blood. The CDR3 sequence is CASSQRTLNNEQFF. In DNA, the CDR3 is TGTGCCAGCAGCCAACGGACGCTAAACAATGAGCAGTTCTTC.